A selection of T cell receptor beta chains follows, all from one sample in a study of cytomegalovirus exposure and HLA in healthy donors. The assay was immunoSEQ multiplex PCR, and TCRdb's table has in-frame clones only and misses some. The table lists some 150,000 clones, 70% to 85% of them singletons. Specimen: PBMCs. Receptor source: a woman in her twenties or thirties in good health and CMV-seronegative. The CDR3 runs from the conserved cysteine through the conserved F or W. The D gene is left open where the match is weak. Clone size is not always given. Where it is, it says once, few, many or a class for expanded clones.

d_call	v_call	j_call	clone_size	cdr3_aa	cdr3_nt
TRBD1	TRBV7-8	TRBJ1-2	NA	CASSPDRDYGYTF	TGTGCCAGCAGCCCGGACAGGGACTATGGCTACACCTTC
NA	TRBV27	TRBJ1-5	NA	CASSPPGVSQPQHF	TGTGCCAGCAGTCCCCCAGGGGTATCACAGCCCCAGCATTTT
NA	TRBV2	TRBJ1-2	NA	CASRYRDKGYTF	TGTGCCAGCAGGTACAGGGATAAGGGCTACACCTTC
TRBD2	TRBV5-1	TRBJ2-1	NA	CASSSMGGRASEQFF	TGCGCCAGCAGCTCCATGGGCGGGAGGGCTTCTGAGCAGTTCTTC
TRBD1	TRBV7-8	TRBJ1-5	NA	CASSLDRGLQPQHF	TGTGCCAGCAGCCTAGACAGGGGGCTTCAGCCCCAGCATTTT
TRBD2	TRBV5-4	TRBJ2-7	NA	CASSWTSGSYEQYF	TGTGCCAGCAGCTGGACTAGCGGGTCCTACGAGCAGTACTTC
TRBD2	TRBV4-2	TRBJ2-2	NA	CASSQEGGTSGRGNTGELFF	TGTGCCAGCAGCCAAGAAGGCGGGACTAGCGGGAGGGGGAACACCGGGGAGCTGTTTTTT
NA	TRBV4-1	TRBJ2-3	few	CASSQAGVKDTQYF	TGCGCCAGCAGCCAAGCAGGCGTTAAGGATACGCAGTATTTT
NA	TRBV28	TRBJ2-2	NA	CASSPGGTGELFF	TGTGCCAGCAGCCCAGGGGGGACCGGGGAGCTGTTTTTT
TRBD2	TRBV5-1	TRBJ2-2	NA	CASSYIPGLANMNTGELFF	TGCGCCAGCAGCTACATACCGGGACTAGCGAATATGAACACCGGGGAGCTGTTTTTT
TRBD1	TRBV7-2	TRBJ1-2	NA	CASSPDRGLDYGYTF	TGTGCCAGCAGCCCGGACAGGGGGCTCGACTATGGCTACACCTTC
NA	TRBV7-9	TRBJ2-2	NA	CASSPFSPSGAGELFF	TGTGCCAGCAGCCCCTTTAGTCCTTCGGGGGCCGGGGAGCTGTTTTTT
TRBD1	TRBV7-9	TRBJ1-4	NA	CASSGVIGTDYEKLFF	TGTGCCAGCAGCGGGGTTATAGGGACAGATTATGAAAAACTGTTTTTT
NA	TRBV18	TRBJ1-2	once	CASSPLKGHLYGYTF	TGTGCCAGCTCACCACTGAAGGGACATCTTTATGGCTACACCTTC
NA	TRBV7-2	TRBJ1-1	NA	CASSFKGLYTEAFF	TGTGCCAGCAGCTTCAAGGGGCTATACACTGAAGCTTTCTTT
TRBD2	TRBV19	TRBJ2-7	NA	CASSTSSGSRGEQYF	TGTGCCAGTAGTACATCTAGCGGGAGTCGGGGCGAGCAGTACTTC
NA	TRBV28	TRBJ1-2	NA	CASSLSYPPLGALNYGYTF	TGTGCCAGCAGCCTAAGTTACCCGCCCTTGGGGGCCCTTAACTATGGCTACACCTTC
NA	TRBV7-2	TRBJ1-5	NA	CASSLRGFSNQPQHF	TGTGCCAGCAGCTTACGCGGGTTTTCCAATCAGCCCCAGCATTTT
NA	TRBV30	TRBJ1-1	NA	CAWSPQGTEAFF	TGTGCCTGGAGTCCCCAGGGAACTGAAGCTTTCTTT
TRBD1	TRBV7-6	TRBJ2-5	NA	CASSQQGRQETQYF	TGTGCCAGCAGCCAACAGGGGCGACAAGAGACCCAGTACTTC
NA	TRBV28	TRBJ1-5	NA	CASSLRRLAQDQPQHF	TGTGCCAGCAGTTTAAGGAGACTGGCGCAAGATCAGCCCCAGCATTTT
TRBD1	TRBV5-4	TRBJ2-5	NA	CASSPRTGEETQYF	TGTGCCAGCAGCCCTAGGACAGGGGAAGAGACCCAGTACTTC
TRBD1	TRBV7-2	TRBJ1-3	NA	CASSATGANSGNTIYF	TGTGCCAGCAGCGCGACAGGGGCCAACTCTGGAAACACCATATATTTT
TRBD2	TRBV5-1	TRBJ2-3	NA	CASTRTSGSRDTQYF	TGCGCCAGCACGAGAACCAGCGGGAGTCGAGATACGCAGTATTTT
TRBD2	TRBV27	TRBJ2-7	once	CASSLTGLLAGGEEQYF	TGTGCCAGCAGTTTGACAGGGTTACTAGCGGGAGGCGAGGAGCAGTACTTC
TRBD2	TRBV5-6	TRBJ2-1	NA	CASSPALSGGPYNEQFF	TGTGCCAGCAGCCCAGCGCTGAGCGGGGGGCCCTACAATGAGCAGTTCTTC
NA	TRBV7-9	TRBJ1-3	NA	CASSSIAGNTIYF	TGTGCCAGCAGCTCCATAGCTGGAAACACCATATATTTT
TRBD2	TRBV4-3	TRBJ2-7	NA	CASSQDPAGGQEQYF	TGCGCCAGCAGCCAAGATCCAGCGGGAGGACAAGAGCAGTACTTC
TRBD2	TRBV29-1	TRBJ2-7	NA	CSIGGASYEQYF	TGCAGTATCGGGGGGGCCTCCTACGAGCAGTACTTC
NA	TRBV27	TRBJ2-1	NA	CASWGEPHYNEQFF	TGTGCCAGCTGGGGCGAACCCCACTACAATGAGCAGTTCTTC
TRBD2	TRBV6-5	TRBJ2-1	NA	CASSYSRLAAKQFF	TGTGCCAGCAGTTACTCGAGACTAGCGGCAAAGCAGTTCTTC
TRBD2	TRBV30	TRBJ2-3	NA	CAWSAGGPTQYF	TGTGCCTGGAGTGCGGGAGGACCGACTCAGTATTTT
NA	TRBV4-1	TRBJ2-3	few	CASSQASPDTQYF	TGCGCCAGCAGCCAAGCGTCCCCAGATACGCAGTATTTT
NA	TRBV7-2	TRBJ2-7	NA	CASTPRTDFRSYEQYF	TGTGCCAGCACCCCGAGGACAGATTTTCGCTCCTACGAGCAGTACTTC
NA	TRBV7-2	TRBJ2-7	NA	CASSLQVTVYEQYF	TGTGCCAGCAGCCTCCAGGTTACTGTATACGAGCAGTACTTC
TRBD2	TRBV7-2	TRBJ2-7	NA	CASSSGLAGGPGYEQYF	TGTGCCAGCAGCTCGGGACTAGCGGGAGGGCCTGGTTACGAGCAGTACTTC
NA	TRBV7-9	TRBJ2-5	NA	CASSLRDRSREETQYF	TGTGCCAGCAGCTTACGAGACAGGTCTAGGGAGGAGACCCAGTACTTC
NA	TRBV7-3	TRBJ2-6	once	CASSLETPGANVLTF	TGTGCCAGCAGCTTAGAGACTCCTGGGGCCAACGTCCTGACTTTC
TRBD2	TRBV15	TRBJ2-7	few	CATSRGLAGAYEQYF	TGTGCCACCAGCAGGGGACTAGCGGGAGCCTACGAGCAGTACTTC
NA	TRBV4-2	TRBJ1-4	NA	CASSLQPPRQVLVEKLFF	TGTGCCAGCAGCCTACAGCCCCCCAGGCAGGTCTTAGTCGAAAAACTGTTTTTT